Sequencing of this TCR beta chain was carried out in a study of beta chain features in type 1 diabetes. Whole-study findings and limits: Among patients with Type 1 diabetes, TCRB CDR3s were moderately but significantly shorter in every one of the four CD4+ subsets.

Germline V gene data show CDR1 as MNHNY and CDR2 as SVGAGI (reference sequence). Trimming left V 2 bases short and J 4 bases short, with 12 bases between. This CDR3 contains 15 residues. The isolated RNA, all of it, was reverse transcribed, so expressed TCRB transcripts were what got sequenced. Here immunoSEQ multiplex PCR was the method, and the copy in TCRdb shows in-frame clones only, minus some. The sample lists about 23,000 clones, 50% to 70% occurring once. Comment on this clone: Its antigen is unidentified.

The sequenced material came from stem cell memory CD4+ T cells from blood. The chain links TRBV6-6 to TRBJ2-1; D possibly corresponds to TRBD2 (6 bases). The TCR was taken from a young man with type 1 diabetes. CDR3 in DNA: TGTGCCAGCAGTTACGGGGTAGCGGCGTACAATGAGCAGTTCTTC. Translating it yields CASSYGVAAYNEQFF.